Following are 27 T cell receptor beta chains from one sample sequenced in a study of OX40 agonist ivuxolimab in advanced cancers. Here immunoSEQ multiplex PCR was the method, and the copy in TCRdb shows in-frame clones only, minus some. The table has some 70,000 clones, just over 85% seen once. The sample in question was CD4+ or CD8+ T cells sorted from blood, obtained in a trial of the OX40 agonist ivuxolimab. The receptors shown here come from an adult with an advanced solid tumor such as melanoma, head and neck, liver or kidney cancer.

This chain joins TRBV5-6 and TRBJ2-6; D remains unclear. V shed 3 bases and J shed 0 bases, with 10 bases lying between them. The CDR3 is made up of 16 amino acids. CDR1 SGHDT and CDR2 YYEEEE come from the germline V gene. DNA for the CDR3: TGTGCCAGCAGCTGGGCCAGCGCCTCTGGGGCCAACGTCCTGACTTTC. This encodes CASSWASASGANVLTF.

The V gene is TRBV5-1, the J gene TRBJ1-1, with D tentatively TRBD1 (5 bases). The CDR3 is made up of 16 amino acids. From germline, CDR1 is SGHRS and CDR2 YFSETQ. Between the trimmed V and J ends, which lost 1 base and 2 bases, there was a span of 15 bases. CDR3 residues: CASSLSSGLGNTEAFF. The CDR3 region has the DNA TGCGCCAGCAGCTTGTCATCAGGGCTAGGCAACACTGAAGCTTTCTTT.

The CDR3 region has the DNA TGTGCCAGCACCACCTTTTCGGGTTTGGGGGAAAAACTGTTTTTT. Protein sequence: CASTTFSGLGEKLFF. The genes are TRBV7-9 and TRBJ1-4; the D is unclear. Germline assignment: CDR1 SEHNR and CDR2 FQNEAQ (reference sequence). V lost 7 bases, J lost 8 bases, and 20 bases lay in between. CDR3 length equals 15 residues.

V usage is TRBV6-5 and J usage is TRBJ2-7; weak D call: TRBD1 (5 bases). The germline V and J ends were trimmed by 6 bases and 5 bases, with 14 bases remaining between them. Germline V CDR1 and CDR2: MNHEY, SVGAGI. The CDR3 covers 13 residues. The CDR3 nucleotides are TGTGCCAGCAGATATGAAGGGGTCCACGAGCAGTACTTC. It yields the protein CASRYEGVHEQYF.

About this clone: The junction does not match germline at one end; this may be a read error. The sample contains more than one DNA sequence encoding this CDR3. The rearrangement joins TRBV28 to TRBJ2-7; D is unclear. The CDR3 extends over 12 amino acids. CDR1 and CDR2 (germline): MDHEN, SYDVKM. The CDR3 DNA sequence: TGCGCCAGCAGTTTACGCCCCTACGAGCAGTACTTC. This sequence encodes CASSLRPYEQYF.

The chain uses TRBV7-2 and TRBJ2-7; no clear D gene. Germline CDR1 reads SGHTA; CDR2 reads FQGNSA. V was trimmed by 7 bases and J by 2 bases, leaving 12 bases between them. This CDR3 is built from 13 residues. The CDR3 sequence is CASTYGLTYEQYF. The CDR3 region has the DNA TGTGCCAGCACCTACGGCTTAACCTACGAGCAGTACTTC. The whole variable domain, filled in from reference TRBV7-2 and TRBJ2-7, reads GAGVSQSPSNKVTEKGKDVELRCDPISGHTALYWYRQSLGQGLEFLIYFQGNSAPDKSGLPSDRFSAERTGGSVSTLTIQRTQQEDSAVYLCASTYGLTYEQYFGPGTRLTVT.

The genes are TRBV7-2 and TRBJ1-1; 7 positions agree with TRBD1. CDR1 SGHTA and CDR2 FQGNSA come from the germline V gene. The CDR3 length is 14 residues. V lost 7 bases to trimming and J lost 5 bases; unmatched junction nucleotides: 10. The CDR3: CASTQQGLETEAFF. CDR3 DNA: TGTGCCAGCACCCAACAGGGGTTAGAGACTGAAGCTTTCTTT.

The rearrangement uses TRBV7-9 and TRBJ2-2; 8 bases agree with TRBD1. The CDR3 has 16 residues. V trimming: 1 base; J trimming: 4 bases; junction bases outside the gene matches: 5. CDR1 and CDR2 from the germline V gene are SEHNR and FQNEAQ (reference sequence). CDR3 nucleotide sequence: TGTGCCAGCAGCTTAGTCTGGACAGGGCGCACCGGGGAGCTGTTTTTT. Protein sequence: CASSLVWTGRTGELFF.

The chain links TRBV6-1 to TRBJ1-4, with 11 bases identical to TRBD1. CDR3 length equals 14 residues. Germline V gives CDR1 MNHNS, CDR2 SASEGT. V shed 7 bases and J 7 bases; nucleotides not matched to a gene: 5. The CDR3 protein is CASTRDRGIEKLFF. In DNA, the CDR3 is TGTGCCAGCACCCGGGACAGGGGGATTGAAAAACTGTTTTTT.

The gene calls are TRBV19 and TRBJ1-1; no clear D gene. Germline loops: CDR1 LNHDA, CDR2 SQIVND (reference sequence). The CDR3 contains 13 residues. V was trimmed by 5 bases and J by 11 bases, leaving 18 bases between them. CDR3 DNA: TGTGCCAGTAGTGCAAACTGGGCCGCGGGGGCTTTCTTT. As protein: CASSANWAAGAFF.

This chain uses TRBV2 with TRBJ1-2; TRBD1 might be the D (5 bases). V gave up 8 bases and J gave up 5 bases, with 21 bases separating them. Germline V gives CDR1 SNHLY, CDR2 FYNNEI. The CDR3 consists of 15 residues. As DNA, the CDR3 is TGTGCCAGCGGGAGAGGAACCGGGACGCATTATGGCTACACCTTC. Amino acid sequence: CASGRGTGTHYGYTF.

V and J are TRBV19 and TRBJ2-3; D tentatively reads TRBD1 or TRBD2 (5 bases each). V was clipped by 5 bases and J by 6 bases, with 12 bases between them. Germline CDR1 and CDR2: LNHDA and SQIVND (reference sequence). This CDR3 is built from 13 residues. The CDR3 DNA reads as TGTGCCAGTAGTGTCCGGGGCTCGGATACGCAGTATTTT. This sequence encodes CASSVRGSDTQYF.

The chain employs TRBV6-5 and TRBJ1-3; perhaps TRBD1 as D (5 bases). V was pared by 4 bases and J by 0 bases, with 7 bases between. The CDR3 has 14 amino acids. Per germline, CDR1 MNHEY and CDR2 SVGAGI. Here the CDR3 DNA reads TGTGCCAGCAGTTCGGACACCTCTGGAAACACCATATATTTT. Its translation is CASSSDTSGNTIYF.

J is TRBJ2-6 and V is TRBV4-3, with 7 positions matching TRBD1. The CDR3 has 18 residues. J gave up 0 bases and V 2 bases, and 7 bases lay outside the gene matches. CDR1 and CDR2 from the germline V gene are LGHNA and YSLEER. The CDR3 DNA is TGCGCCAGCAGCCAAAAGGGGACAGCAGGCTCTGGGGCCAACGTCCTGACTTTC. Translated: CASSQKGTAGSGANVLTF.

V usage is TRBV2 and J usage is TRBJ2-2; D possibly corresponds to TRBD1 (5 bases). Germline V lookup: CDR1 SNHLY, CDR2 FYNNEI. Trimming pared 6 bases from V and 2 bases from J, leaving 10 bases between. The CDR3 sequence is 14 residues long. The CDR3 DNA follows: TGTGCCAGCAGAGACAGAATAAACACCGGGGAGCTGTTTTTT. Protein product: CASRDRINTGELFF. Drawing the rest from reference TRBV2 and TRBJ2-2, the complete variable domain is EPEVTQTPSHQVTQMGQEVILRCVPISNHLYFYWYRQILGQKVEFLVSFYNNEISEKSEIFDDQFSVERPDGSNFTLKIRSTKLEDSAMYFCASRDRINTGELFFGEGSRLTVL.

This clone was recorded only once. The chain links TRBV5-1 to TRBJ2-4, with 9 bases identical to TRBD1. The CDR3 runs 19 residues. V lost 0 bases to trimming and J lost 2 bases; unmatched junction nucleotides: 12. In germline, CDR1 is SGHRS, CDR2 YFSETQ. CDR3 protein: CASSLAYGSGQGTKNIQYF. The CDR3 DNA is TGCGCCAGCAGCTTGGCTTATGGTTCTGGACAGGGGACCAAAAACATTCAGTACTTC.

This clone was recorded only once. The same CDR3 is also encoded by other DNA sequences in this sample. CDR3 nucleotide sequence: TGTGCCAGCAGCCCACAGGGTCGGGAGCAGTACTTC. Protein product: CASSPQGREQYF. This rearrangement joins TRBV7-2 to TRBJ2-7; D is perhaps TRBD1 (6 bases). The CDR3 length is 12 residues. With 5 bases removed from V and 7 bases from J, the gap between germline ends came to 12 bases. The germline gives CDR1 SGHTA, CDR2 FQGNSA.

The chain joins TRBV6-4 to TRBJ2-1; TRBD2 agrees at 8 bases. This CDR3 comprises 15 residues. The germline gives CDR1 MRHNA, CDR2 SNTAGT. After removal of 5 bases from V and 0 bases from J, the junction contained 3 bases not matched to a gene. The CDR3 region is CASSREGGSYNEQFF. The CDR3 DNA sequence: TGTGCCAGCAGTCGGGAGGGGGGCTCCTACAATGAGCAGTTCTTC.

The CDR3 DNA is TGTGCCAGCAGCCCCCAGGGACGGCCTAATGAAGCTTTCTTT. Protein product: CASSPQGRPNEAFF. J is TRBJ1-1 and V is TRBV9; tentatively, D is TRBD1 (5 bases). This CDR3 comprises 14 residues. Trimming took off 4 bases at V and 7 bases at J, with 17 bases between the two ends. Germline V gene data show CDR1 as SGDLS and CDR2 as YYNGEE.

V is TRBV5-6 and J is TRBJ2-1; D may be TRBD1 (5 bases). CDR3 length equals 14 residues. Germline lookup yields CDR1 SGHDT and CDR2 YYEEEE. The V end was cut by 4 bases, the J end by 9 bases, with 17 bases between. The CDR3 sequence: CASSRGQPSVEQFF. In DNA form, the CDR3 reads TGTGCCAGCAGCCGAGGACAACCGTCGGTTGAGCAGTTCTTC.

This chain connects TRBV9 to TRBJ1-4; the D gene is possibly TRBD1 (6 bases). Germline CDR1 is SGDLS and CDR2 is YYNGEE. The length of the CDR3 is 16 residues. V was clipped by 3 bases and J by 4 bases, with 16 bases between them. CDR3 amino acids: CASSAAGQQGNEKLFF. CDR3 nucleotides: TGTGCCAGCAGCGCCGCCGGACAGCAGGGTAATGAAAAACTGTTTTTT.

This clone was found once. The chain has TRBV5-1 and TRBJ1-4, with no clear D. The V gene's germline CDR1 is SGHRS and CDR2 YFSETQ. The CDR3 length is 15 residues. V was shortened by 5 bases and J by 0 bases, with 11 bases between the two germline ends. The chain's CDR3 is CASRVGRTTNEKLFF. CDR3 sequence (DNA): TGCGCCAGCAGAGTGGGCAGGACAACTAATGAAAAACTGTTTTTT.

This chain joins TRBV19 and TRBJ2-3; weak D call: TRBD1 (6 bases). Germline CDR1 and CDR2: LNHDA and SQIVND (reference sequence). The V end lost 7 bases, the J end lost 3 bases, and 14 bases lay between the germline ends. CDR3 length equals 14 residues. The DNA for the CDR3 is TGTGCCAGTAATGGGGGCACTTTTACAGATACGCAGTATTTT. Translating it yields CASNGGTFTDTQYF.

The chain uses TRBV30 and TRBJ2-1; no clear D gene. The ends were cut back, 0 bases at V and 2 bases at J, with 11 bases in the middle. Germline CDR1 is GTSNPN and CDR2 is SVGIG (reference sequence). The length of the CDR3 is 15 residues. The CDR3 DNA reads TGTGCCTGGAGTGTACGAGGTACAACCTACAATGAGCAGTTCTTC. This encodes CAWSVRGTTYNEQFF.

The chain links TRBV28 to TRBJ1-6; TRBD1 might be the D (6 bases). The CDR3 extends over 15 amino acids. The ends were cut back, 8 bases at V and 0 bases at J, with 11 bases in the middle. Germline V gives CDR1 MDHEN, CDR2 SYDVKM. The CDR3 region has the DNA TGTGCCAGCGTCAGGGGATACTCCTATAATTCACCCCTCCACTTT. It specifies CASVRGYSYNSPLHF.

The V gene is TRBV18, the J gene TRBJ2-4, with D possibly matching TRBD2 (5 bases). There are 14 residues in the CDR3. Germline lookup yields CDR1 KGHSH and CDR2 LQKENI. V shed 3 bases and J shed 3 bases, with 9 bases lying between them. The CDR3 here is CASSPGDIKNIQYF. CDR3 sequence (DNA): TGTGCCAGCTCACCGGGAGATATCAAAAACATTCAGTACTTC.

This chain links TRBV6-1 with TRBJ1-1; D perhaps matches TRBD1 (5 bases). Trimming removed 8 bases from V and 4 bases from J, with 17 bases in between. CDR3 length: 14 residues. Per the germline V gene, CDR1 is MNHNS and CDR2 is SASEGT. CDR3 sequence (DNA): TGTGCCAGCGGATCCCTGGGGCTCGGCACTGAAGCTTTCTTT. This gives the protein CASGSLGLGTEAFF.